This section outlines one T cell receptor beta chain sequence together with its context. This sample stems from a study of blood T cell repertoires in COVID-19. Germline assignment: CDR1 SGDLS and CDR2 YYNGEE. Germline trimming cut 3 bases from V and 7 bases from J; bases unmatched to any gene: 11. The CDR3 is 16 residues long. TCRdb's copy holds only in-frame clones and misses some; the assay was immunoSEQ multiplex PCR. The data show about 360,000 clones, about 88% seen once. The sequenced sample consisted of peripheral blood. This TCR was sampled from a human donor in a cohort sampled during active COVID-19. V is TRBV9 and J is TRBJ2-3; 10 bases are shared with TRBD2. The CDR3 DNA reads TGTGCCAGCAGCGAGGTACTAGCGGGACGAGGCAATACGCAGTATTTT. Its protein is CASSEVLAGRGNTQYF.